The source of this T cell receptor beta chain is a study of T cell responses to AZD1222 COVID-19 vaccine. The study pooled second doses at about 4 or about 12 weeks. In the case of this clone: Its antigen is not known.

The CDR3 has 11 residues. Germline V gene data show CDR1 as KGHSH and CDR2 as LQKENI. With 3 bases clipped from V and 14 bases from J, the junction kept 5 bases outside the gene matches. Method: immunoSEQ multiplex PCR; TCRdb's copy keeps in-frame clones and lacks some. The sample gives around 110,000 clones, 92% of which show up once; roughly 1.5% is in the top ten. General study points: Mostly white British, mostly female donors; authors suggested clonal diversity may be underestimated. Repertoire sampling was restricted to post-peak T cell response timepoints.

This specimen consisted of peripheral blood, obtained 28 days after the second AZD1222 dose. This receptor was taken from an adult who received the AZD1222 COVID-19 vaccine. The gene calls are TRBV18 and TRBJ2-3; 7 bases are shared with TRBD1. CDR3 protein: CASSPNDRAYF. The DNA for the CDR3 is TGTGCCAGCTCACCTAACGACAGGGCGTATTTT. Combining the CDR3 with reference TRBV18 and TRBJ2-3 gives the whole variable domain NAGVMQNPRHLVRRRGQEARLRCSPMKGHSHVYWYRQLPEEGLKFMVYLQKENIIDESGMPKERFSAEFPKEGPSILRIQQVVRGDSAAYFCASSPNDRAYFGPGTRLTVL.